Included here is one T cell receptor beta chain sequence, with context. Its antigen remains unknown. The assay was immunoSEQ multiplex PCR, and TCRdb's table has in-frame clones only and misses some. Of around 940,000 clones in the sample, about 80% are singletons; the top ten hold about 1.5%. CDR1 SQVTM and CDR2 ANQGSEA come from the germline V gene. The V and J ends lost 7 bases and 2 bases respectively, with 11 bases between them. The CDR3 sequence is 13 residues long. The sample is drawn from a study of shared clonotypes between healthy human individuals. Whole-study results and caveats: The naive CD4 repertoires of several donors were compared, and roughly 5% of clonotypes were shared.

The rearrangement uses TRBV29-1 and TRBJ2-2; D may be TRBD2 (7 bases). Sequencing was carried out using memory CD4+ T cells sorted from blood. Specified subset: CD45RA-negative fraction. This TCR was sampled from a man aged 18 to 29 in good health. CDR3 in amino acids: CSARGGNTGELFF. Written as DNA, the CDR3 is TGCAGCGCAAGGGGGGGTAACACCGGGGAGCTGTTTTTT.